This T cell receptor beta chain was sequenced in a study of blood T cell repertoires in COVID-19. Germline lookup yields CDR1 SGHRS and CDR2 YFSETQ. The CDR3 totals 15 residues. The V gene lost 3 bases and the J gene lost 10 bases, with 20 bases spanning the gap. How the authors handled the data: Scientists estimated how many nucleated cells there were by amplifying reference gene primers. Libraries were prepared by immunoSEQ multiplex PCR; TCRdb keeps only in-frame clonotypes and omits some of them. The DNA was the basis for D and trimming; V, J and clone size are from that table. This sample has 98,000 or so clones, with about 86% found just once.

The clonotype was recovered from a woman aged 55-70 years in a cohort sampled during active or convalescent COVID-19. The gene calls are TRBV5-1 and TRBJ2-1; D perhaps matches TRBD2 (6 bases). Sequences were obtained from peripheral blood. The CDR3 DNA sequence: TGCGCCAGCAGCTGGCGAATCGGGAGCCAAGGGGAGCAGTTCTTC. Its translation: CASSWRIGSQGEQFF.